A selection of T cell receptor beta chains follows, all from one sample in a study of T cell changes during pregnancy in multiple sclerosis. Profiled with immunoSEQ multiplex PCR; TCRdb holds only in-frame clones, not every one. The table has about 93,000 clones, more than 85% seen once. The sample consisted of peripheral blood, taken before pregnancy. All receptors derive from a female donor with multiple sclerosis, enrolled in a pregnancy study. CDR3s include the opening cysteine and the closing phenylalanine or tryptophan. D genes are given only for firm matches. Not all rows give a size; the values are once, few, many and, for expanded clones, a class.

CDR3 DNA: TGTGCCAGTGGGACAGGGGTAATTAGCAATCAGCCCCAGCATTTT
CDR3 protein: CASGTGVISNQPQHF
D gene: TRBD1
J gene: TRBJ1-5
clone size: .
V gene: TRBV2

CDR3 DNA: TGTGCCAGCGGCAAGACTAGCGATCGCGAGCAGTACTTC
CDR3 protein: CASGKTSDREQYF
D gene: TRBD2
J gene: TRBJ2-7
clone size: .
V gene: TRBV6-1

CDR3 DNA: TGTGCCAGCAGTTTTAGTGGGGACAGGGAGAAGTTCTTT
CDR3 protein: CASSFSGDREKFF
D gene: TRBD1
J gene: TRBJ1-1
clone size: .
V gene: TRBV11-2

CDR3 DNA: TGTGCCAGCAGCTTAGTTGGGGGGGAGGGGATCTCCTACGAGCAGTACTTC
CDR3 protein: CASSLVGGEGISYEQYF
D gene: TRBD2
J gene: TRBJ2-7
clone size: .
V gene: TRBV7-2

CDR3 DNA: TGTGCCAGCTGTCCCCTACGCCGGGACAGAGCTAACTATGGCTACACCTTC
CDR3 protein: CASCPLRRDRANYGYTF
D gene: TRBD1
J gene: TRBJ1-2
clone size: once
V gene: TRBV28

CDR3 DNA: TGTGCCAGCAGCCGACAGTTGAGCTCTGGAAACACCATATATTTT
CDR3 protein: CASSRQLSSGNTIYF
D gene: .
J gene: TRBJ1-3
clone size: .
V gene: TRBV9

CDR3 DNA: TGTGCCAGTAGTACCCCCGAACAGGGCCTCTACGAGCAGTACTTC
CDR3 protein: CASSTPEQGLYEQYF
D gene: .
J gene: TRBJ2-7
clone size: .
V gene: TRBV19

CDR3 DNA: TGTGCCTGGAGTTTTATGGAGACCCAGTACTTC
CDR3 protein: CAWSFMETQYF
D gene: .
J gene: TRBJ2-5
clone size: .
V gene: TRBV30

CDR3 DNA: TGTGCCAGCAGCCCCGACGGAGTCGGAAACACCATATATTTT
CDR3 protein: CASSPDGVGNTIYF
D gene: .
J gene: TRBJ1-3
clone size: .
V gene: TRBV11-1

CDR3 DNA: TGTGCCTGGAGTAGGTTTGGAGGCGGGGAGCTGTTTTTT
CDR3 protein: CAWSRFGGGELFF
D gene: .
J gene: TRBJ2-2
clone size: .
V gene: TRBV30

CDR3 DNA: TGTGCCACCAGCAGAGATCGTGTAGAGACCTACGAGCAGTACTTC
CDR3 protein: CATSRDRVETYEQYF
D gene: .
J gene: TRBJ2-7
clone size: .
V gene: TRBV15

CDR3 DNA: TGTGCCAGCTCACGGGGACTCAATGAGCAGTTCTTC
CDR3 protein: CASSRGLNEQFF
D gene: .
J gene: TRBJ2-1
clone size: .
V gene: TRBV18

CDR3 DNA: TGTGCCAGCAGTGATTTCGTCCGGGGAGGGGAGACCCAGTACTTC
CDR3 protein: CASSDFVRGGETQYF
D gene: TRBD2
J gene: TRBJ2-5
clone size: .
V gene: TRBV25-1

CDR3 DNA: TGTGCCAGTAGCTCGGGACACCCAACGGCAAAAGCTTTCTTT
CDR3 protein: CASSSGHPTAKAFF
D gene: .
J gene: TRBJ1-1
clone size: .
V gene: TRBV19

CDR3 DNA: TGTGCCAGCAGCTTAGGGACTAGCGGGGGGACCTACGAGCAGTACTTC
CDR3 protein: CASSLGTSGGTYEQYF
D gene: TRBD2
J gene: TRBJ2-7
clone size: .
V gene: TRBV7-6

CDR3 DNA: TGTGCCAGCAGGGGACAGGGTGGCTATGGCTACACCTTC
CDR3 protein: CASRGQGGYGYTF
D gene: TRBD1
J gene: TRBJ1-2
clone size: .
V gene: TRBV28

CDR3 DNA: TGCGCCAGCAGCCAAGGGCTAGCGGTAACCTACGAGCAGTACTTC
CDR3 protein: CASSQGLAVTYEQYF
D gene: TRBD2
J gene: TRBJ2-7
clone size: .
V gene: TRBV4-1

CDR3 DNA: TGTGCCAGCAGTTTATGGCACAGGGGTTCGGGGCCCCAGCATTTT
CDR3 protein: CASSLWHRGSGPQHF
D gene: TRBD1
J gene: TRBJ1-5
clone size: once
V gene: TRBV28

CDR3 DNA: TGTGCCAGCAGTTACGCTAGCGGGGGGGCCGGTGAGACCCAGTACTTC
CDR3 protein: CASSYASGGAGETQYF
D gene: TRBD2
J gene: TRBJ2-5
clone size: .
V gene: TRBV6-5

CDR3 DNA: TGTGCCAGCAGCTTTAGGACAGGGGGAAGCAATCAGCCCCAGCATTTT
CDR3 protein: CASSFRTGGSNQPQHF
D gene: TRBD1
J gene: TRBJ1-5
clone size: .
V gene: TRBV13

CDR3 DNA: TGCGCCAGCAGCCAATCCCCAGGGATCTCCTACGAGCAGTACTTC
CDR3 protein: CASSQSPGISYEQYF
D gene: .
J gene: TRBJ2-7
clone size: .
V gene: TRBV4-3

CDR3 DNA: TGTGCCAGCTCACCCCCGACAGGGGAGACCTCCTACGAGCAGTACTTC
CDR3 protein: CASSPPTGETSYEQYF
D gene: TRBD1
J gene: TRBJ2-7
clone size: .
V gene: TRBV18

CDR3 DNA: TGTGCCAGCAGCTTGGAACTAGCGGGAGGTTCCTACAATGAGCAGTTCTTC
CDR3 protein: CASSLELAGGSYNEQFF
D gene: TRBD2
J gene: TRBJ2-1
clone size: .
V gene: TRBV5-4

CDR3 DNA: TGTGCCAGCAGACAGGGGGGAACTGAAGCTTTCTTT
CDR3 protein: CASRQGGTEAFF
D gene: TRBD1
J gene: TRBJ1-1
clone size: once
V gene: TRBV6-1

CDR3 DNA: TGTGCCAGCAGTGTTGGGGGAGGGACCGGGGAGCTGTTTTTT
CDR3 protein: CASSVGGGTGELFF
D gene: TRBD2
J gene: TRBJ2-2
clone size: .
V gene: TRBV25-1

CDR3 DNA: TGTGCCAGCAGCGTAGGGAGGGGGCCAGTCACTAACTATGGCTACACCTTC
CDR3 protein: CASSVGRGPVTNYGYTF
D gene: TRBD1
J gene: TRBJ1-2
clone size: .
V gene: TRBV9

CDR3 DNA: TGTGCCAGCAGCTCGCCAGCGGTTATCTACGAGCAGTACTTC
CDR3 protein: CASSSPAVIYEQYF
D gene: .
J gene: TRBJ2-7
clone size: .
V gene: TRBV7-9

CDR3 DNA: TGTGCCAGCAGTTACCAGAAACCTCCTTCTGGAAACACCATATATTTT
CDR3 protein: CASSYQKPPSGNTIYF
D gene: .
J gene: TRBJ1-3
clone size: .
V gene: TRBV6-5

CDR3 DNA: TGTGCCAGCAGCTCACCGGGACAGGCCTCGAGGGGGGAAGCTTTCTTT
CDR3 protein: CASSSPGQASRGEAFF
D gene: TRBD1
J gene: TRBJ1-1
clone size: .
V gene: TRBV11-2

CDR3 DNA: TGCGCCAGCAGAGACTTGGCCCCAGTAGCGGGAGTAACAGATACGCAGTATTTT
CDR3 protein: CASRDLAPVAGVTDTQYF
D gene: TRBD2
J gene: TRBJ2-3
clone size: .
V gene: TRBV10-2

CDR3 DNA: TGTGCCAGCTCACCACAAGGGGTTTGGAACACTGAAGCTTTCTTT
CDR3 protein: CASSPQGVWNTEAFF
D gene: .
J gene: TRBJ1-1
clone size: .
V gene: TRBV18

CDR3 DNA: TGTGCCAGCAGCTTAAATCAGGGTATAGATACGCAGTATTTT
CDR3 protein: CASSLNQGIDTQYF
D gene: .
J gene: TRBJ2-3
clone size: .
V gene: TRBV7-9

CDR3 DNA: TGTGCCAGCAGCTTAGGACAGGGGGAGACCCAGTACTTC
CDR3 protein: CASSLGQGETQYF
D gene: TRBD1
J gene: TRBJ2-5
clone size: once
V gene: TRBV7-3

CDR3 DNA: TGCAGCGTCACCTCCGGGACAGGGGCCGGGAGAGGTGAGACCCAGTACTTC
CDR3 protein: CSVTSGTGAGRGETQYF
D gene: TRBD1
J gene: TRBJ2-5
clone size: .
V gene: TRBV29-1

CDR3 DNA: TGTGCCAGCTCACCCTTGGGACAATTCGCAGATACGCAGTATTTT
CDR3 protein: CASSPLGQFADTQYF
D gene: .
J gene: TRBJ2-3
clone size: .
V gene: TRBV18

CDR3 DNA: TGTGCCAGTGGCTTCGGACTGGGCGAGCAGTACTTC
CDR3 protein: CASGFGLGEQYF
D gene: .
J gene: TRBJ2-7
clone size: .
V gene: TRBV19

CDR3 DNA: TGTGCCTGGAGTCGGCCGACAGGGAAGAACACTGAAGCTTTCTTT
CDR3 protein: CAWSRPTGKNTEAFF
D gene: TRBD1
J gene: TRBJ1-1
clone size: .
V gene: TRBV30

CDR3 DNA: TGCGCCAGCAGCCTTGGACAGGGGAGTTATTCACCCCTCCACTTT
CDR3 protein: CASSLGQGSYSPLHF
D gene: TRBD1
J gene: TRBJ1-6
clone size: .
V gene: TRBV4-1

CDR3 DNA: TGTGCCAGCAGTTTCCTCCGCTGGACTAGCGGGAGAGAGACCCAGTACTTC
CDR3 protein: CASSFLRWTSGRETQYF
D gene: TRBD2
J gene: TRBJ2-5
clone size: .
V gene: TRBV28

CDR3 DNA: TGCAGCGTTGAAGAAACCCATTCCGCGTGCACCTTC
CDR3 protein: CSVEETHSACTF
D gene: .
J gene: TRBJ1-2
clone size: .
V gene: TRBV29-1

CDR3 DNA: TGTGCCAGCAGCCCAGAAGTTGGCGGGGGTAGCTCCTACAATGAGCAGTTCTTC
CDR3 protein: CASSPEVGGGSSYNEQFF
D gene: TRBD2
J gene: TRBJ2-1
clone size: .
V gene: TRBV7-8

CDR3 DNA: TGCGCCAGCAGCCCTTTAGGGGAGGTGGGTCCCTACGAGCAGTACTTC
CDR3 protein: CASSPLGEVGPYEQYF
D gene: .
J gene: TRBJ2-7
clone size: .
V gene: TRBV5-1

CDR3 DNA: TGTGCCAGCAGTGACTCTTCTAGCGGGGTCAATGAGCAGTTCTTC
CDR3 protein: CASSDSSSGVNEQFF
D gene: TRBD2
J gene: TRBJ2-1
clone size: .
V gene: TRBV6-4

CDR3 DNA: TGTGCCAGCAGCCAATTCCAGGGGGCTAGCGGGGGGTCCTACGAGCAGTACTTC
CDR3 protein: CASSQFQGASGGSYEQYF
D gene: TRBD2
J gene: TRBJ2-7
clone size: .
V gene: TRBV4-2

CDR3 DNA: TGTGCCAGCAGCTTAGCGGGACTAGCGGGAACAGACTTCTACGAGCAGTACTTC
CDR3 protein: CASSLAGLAGTDFYEQYF
D gene: TRBD2
J gene: TRBJ2-7
clone size: once
V gene: TRBV7-8

CDR3 DNA: TGTGCCATCAGTAAATCCATTGGGGACAGGGGAGGCTACACCTTC
CDR3 protein: CAISKSIGDRGGYTF
D gene: TRBD1
J gene: TRBJ1-2
clone size: .
V gene: TRBV10-3

CDR3 DNA: TGCGCCAGCAGCTCGGGACTAGCGGCTAATCTTAACTACAATGAGCAGTTCTTC
CDR3 protein: CASSSGLAANLNYNEQFF
D gene: TRBD2
J gene: TRBJ2-1
clone size: .
V gene: TRBV5-1

CDR3 DNA: TGTGCCAGCTCACCCACCAGGGTTAACTATGAAAAACTGTTTTTT
CDR3 protein: CASSPTRVNYEKLFF
D gene: .
J gene: TRBJ1-4
clone size: few
V gene: TRBV18

CDR3 DNA: TGCGCCAGCAGCCGTCCCGGGACAGGGCAGTATGGCTACACCTTC
CDR3 protein: CASSRPGTGQYGYTF
D gene: TRBD1
J gene: TRBJ1-2
clone size: .
V gene: TRBV4-1

CDR3 DNA: TGTGCCAGCAGCCCCGCCGCGGGGGGCACTAGCACAGATACGCAGTATTTT
CDR3 protein: CASSPAAGGTSTDTQYF
D gene: TRBD2
J gene: TRBJ2-3
clone size: .
V gene: TRBV7-6

CDR3 DNA: TGTGCCAGCAGGCCGGAGGCATCCTACACCGGGGAGCTGTTTTTT
CDR3 protein: CASRPEASYTGELFF
D gene: .
J gene: TRBJ2-2
clone size: .
V gene: TRBV27

CDR3 DNA: TGTGCCAGCTCAGGGGTTACCTCTGGAAACACCATATATTTT
CDR3 protein: CASSGVTSGNTIYF
D gene: .
J gene: TRBJ1-3
clone size: .
V gene: TRBV2

CDR3 DNA: TGTGCCAGTAGATACCGGGACAGGGGATCCACCGGGGAGCTGTTTTTT
CDR3 protein: CASRYRDRGSTGELFF
D gene: TRBD1
J gene: TRBJ2-2
clone size: .
V gene: TRBV19

CDR3 DNA: TGTGCCAGCAGTCTCTGGGACAGGGGGGCCCAGCCCCAGCATTTT
CDR3 protein: CASSLWDRGAQPQHF
D gene: TRBD1
J gene: TRBJ1-5
clone size: .
V gene: TRBV2

CDR3 DNA: TGTGCCAGCAGCTTAGTTGGGGGGGCGAACACCGGGGAGCTGTTTTTT
CDR3 protein: CASSLVGGANTGELFF
D gene: TRBD2
J gene: TRBJ2-2
clone size: .
V gene: TRBV7-2

CDR3 DNA: TGCGCCAGCAGCCAAGATAGGGGACAGTATCCTGGAAACACCATATATTTT
CDR3 protein: CASSQDRGQYPGNTIYF
D gene: TRBD1
J gene: TRBJ1-3
clone size: .
V gene: TRBV4-1

CDR3 DNA: TGTGCCAGCAGTTCGACGAGGGGGCTGGAGACCCAGTACTTC
CDR3 protein: CASSSTRGLETQYF
D gene: TRBD1
J gene: TRBJ2-5
clone size: .
V gene: TRBV28